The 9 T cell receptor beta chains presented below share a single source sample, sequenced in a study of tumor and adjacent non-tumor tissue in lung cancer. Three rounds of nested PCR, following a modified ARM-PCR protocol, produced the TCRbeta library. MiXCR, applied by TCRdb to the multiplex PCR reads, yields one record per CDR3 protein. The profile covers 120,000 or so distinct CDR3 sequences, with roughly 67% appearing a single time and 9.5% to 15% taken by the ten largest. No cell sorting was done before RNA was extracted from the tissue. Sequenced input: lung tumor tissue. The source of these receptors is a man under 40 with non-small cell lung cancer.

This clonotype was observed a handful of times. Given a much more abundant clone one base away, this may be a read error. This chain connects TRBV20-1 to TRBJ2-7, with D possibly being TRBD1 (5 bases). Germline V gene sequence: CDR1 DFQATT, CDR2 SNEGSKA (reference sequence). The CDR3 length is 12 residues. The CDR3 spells CNAPPEGDEQYF. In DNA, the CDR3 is TGCAATGCCCCCCCTGAAGGGGACGAGCAGTACTTC.

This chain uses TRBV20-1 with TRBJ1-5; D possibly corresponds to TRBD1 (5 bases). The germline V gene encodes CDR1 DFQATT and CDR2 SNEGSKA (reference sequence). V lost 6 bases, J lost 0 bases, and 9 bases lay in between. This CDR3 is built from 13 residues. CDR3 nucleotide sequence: TGCAGTGCCGGTGGGGGTAGCAATCAGCCCCAGCATTTT. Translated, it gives CSAGGGSNQPQHF.

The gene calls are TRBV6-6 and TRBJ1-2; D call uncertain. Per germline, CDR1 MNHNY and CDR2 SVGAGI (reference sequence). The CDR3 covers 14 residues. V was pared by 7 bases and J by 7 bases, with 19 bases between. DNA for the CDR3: TGTGCCAGCACCCCCCGCCCGCAGGCTCTTGGCTACACCTTC. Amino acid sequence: CASTPRPQALGYTF.

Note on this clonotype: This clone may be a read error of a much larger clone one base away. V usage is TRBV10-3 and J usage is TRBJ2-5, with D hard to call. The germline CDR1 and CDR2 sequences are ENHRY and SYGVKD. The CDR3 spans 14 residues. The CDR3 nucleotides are TGTGACATCAGTGAGTCGATCCCGTGGGAGACCCAGTACTTC. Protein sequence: CDISESIPWETQYF.

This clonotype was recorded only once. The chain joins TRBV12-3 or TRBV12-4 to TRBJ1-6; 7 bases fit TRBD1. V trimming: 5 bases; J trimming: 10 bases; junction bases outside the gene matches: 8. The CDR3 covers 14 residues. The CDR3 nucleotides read TGTGCCAGCAGTCCCGGAACAGGGGTATCACCCCTCCACTTT. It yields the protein CASSPGTGVSPLHF.

The DNA of the CDR3 is TGTGCCAGCAGTTACGACGGGGGATGGACAGATACGCAGTATTTT. This gives the protein CASSYDGGWTDTQYF. The chain joins TRBV6-6 to TRBJ2-3; D possibly corresponds to TRBD2 (6 bases). The CDR3 covers 15 residues. Germline V CDR1 and CDR2: MNHNY, SVGAGI (reference sequence). V lost 2 bases, J lost 3 bases, and 12 bases lay in between.

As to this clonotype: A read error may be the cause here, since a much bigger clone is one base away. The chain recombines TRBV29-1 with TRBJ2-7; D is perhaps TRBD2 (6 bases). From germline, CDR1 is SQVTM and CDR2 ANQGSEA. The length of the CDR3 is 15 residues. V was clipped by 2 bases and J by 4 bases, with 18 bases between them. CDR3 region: CSVESLGKEGYEQYF. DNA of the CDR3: TGCAGCGTTGAAAGTCTAGGAAAGGAGGGATACGAGCAGTACTTC.

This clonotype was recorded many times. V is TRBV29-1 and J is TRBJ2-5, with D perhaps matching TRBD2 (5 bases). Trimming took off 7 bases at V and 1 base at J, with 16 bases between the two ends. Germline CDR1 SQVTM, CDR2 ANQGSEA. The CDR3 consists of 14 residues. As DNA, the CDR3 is TGCAGCGCAACGAGGGAAGGATCCCAAGAGACCCAGTACTTC. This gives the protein CSATREGSQETQYF. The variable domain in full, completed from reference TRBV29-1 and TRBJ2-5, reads SAVISQKPSRDICQRGTSLTIQCQVDSQVTMMFWYRQQPGQSLTLIATANQGSEATYESGFVIDKFPISRPNLTFSTLTVSNMSPEDSSIYLCSATREGSQETQYFGPGTRLLVL.

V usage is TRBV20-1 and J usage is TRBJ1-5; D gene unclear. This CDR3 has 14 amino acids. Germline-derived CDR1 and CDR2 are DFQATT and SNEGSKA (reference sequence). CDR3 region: CSAVTEGESQPQHF. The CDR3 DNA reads TGCAGCGCCGTAACAGAGGGCGAAAGTCAGCCCCAGCATTTT.